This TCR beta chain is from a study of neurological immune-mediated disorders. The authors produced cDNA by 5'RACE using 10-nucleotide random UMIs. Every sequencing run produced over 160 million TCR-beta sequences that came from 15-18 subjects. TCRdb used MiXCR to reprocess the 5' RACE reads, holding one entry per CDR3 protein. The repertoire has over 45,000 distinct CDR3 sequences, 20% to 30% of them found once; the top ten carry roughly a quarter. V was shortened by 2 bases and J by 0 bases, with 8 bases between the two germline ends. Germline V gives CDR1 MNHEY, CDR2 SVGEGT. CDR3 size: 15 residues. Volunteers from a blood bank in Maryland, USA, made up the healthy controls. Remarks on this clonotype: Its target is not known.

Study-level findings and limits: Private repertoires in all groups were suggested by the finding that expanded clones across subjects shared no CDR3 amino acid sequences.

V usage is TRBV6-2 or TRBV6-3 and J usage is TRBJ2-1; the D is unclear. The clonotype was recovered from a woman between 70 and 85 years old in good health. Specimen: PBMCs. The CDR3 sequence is CASSYMANSYNEQFF. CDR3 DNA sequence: TGTGCCAGCAGTTACATGGCTAACTCCTACAATGAGCAGTTCTTC.